This T cell receptor beta chain was observed in a study of T cells in women clearing cervical HPV infection. Study background: Case blood was drawn a median about 150 days after lesion detection. Only a few women had HLA typing results available.

Profiled with immunoSEQ multiplex PCR; TCRdb holds only in-frame clones, not every one. This table holds over 25,000 clones. With regard to this clone: The antigen remains undetermined. The read terminates 3 residues ahead of where the CDR3 ends, so the germline J gene completes it.

Study results and caveats: TRBV6-7 abundance was lower in cases than controls (0.11% versus 0.16%).

The CDR3 totals 16 residues. Per the germline V gene, CDR1 is SGHRS and CDR2 is YFSETQ. This rearrangement joins TRBV5-1 to TRBJ1-2, with TRBD1 as a possible D gene (5 bases). The specimen sequenced was blood buffy coat. The TCR sequence derives from a woman aged 18-70 years with a cervical HPV16 infection that either progressed to CIN3+ or cleared (not recorded which). The part of the CDR3 DNA that was read is TGCGCCAGCAGCTTGGGGCAGGGCAGACAATTTGGAGGC. Translating gives CASSLGQGRQFGG. The complete CDR3 sequence is CASSLGQGRQFGGYTF.